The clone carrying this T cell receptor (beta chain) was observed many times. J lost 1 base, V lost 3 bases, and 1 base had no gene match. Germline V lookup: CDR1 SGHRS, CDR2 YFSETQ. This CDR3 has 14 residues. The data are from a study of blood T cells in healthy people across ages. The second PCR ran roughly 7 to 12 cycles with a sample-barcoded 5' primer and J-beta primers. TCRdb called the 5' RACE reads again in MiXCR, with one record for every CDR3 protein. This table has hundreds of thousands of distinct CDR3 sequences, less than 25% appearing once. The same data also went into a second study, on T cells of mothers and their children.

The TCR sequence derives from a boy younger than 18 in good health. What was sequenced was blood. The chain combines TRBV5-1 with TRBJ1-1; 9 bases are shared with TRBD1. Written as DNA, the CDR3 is TGCGCCAGCAGCTGGGGACAGGGGAACACTGAAGCTTTCTTT. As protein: CASSWGQGNTEAFF.